This entry describes one T cell receptor beta chain. Per the germline V gene, CDR1 is LGHNA and CDR2 is YNFKEQ. J gave up 8 bases and V 1 base, and 7 bases lay outside the gene matches. CDR3 size: 15 residues. This sample was taken from a study of cytomegalovirus exposure and HLA in healthy donors. Sequencing used immunoSEQ multiplex PCR; TCRdb keeps in-frame clones, though not all of them. This table has around 140,000 clones, about 88% appearing once. Sequenced input: PBMCs. The TCR sequence derives from a woman younger than 35 in good health and CMV-seronegative. This chain links TRBV4-2 with TRBJ1-5; 8 nucleotides align to TRBD1. The CDR3 DNA reads TGTGCCAGCAGCCAAGTGGGGCAGGGGGCAGAGCCCCAGCATTTT. This codes for CASSQVGQGAEPQHF.